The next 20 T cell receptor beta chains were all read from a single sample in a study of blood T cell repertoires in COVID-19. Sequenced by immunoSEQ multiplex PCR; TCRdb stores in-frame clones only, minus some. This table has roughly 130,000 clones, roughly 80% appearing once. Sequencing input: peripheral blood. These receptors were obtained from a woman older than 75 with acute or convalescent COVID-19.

Here the CDR3 DNA reads TGTGCCAGCAGCTCCGGGACAGGATACACCGGGGAGCTGTTTTTT. Its translation: CASSSGTGYTGELFF. J is TRBJ2-2 and V is TRBV7-3; the match to TRBD1 covers 8 bases. The CDR3 sequence is 15 residues long. CDR1 and CDR2 from the germline V gene are SGHTA and FQGTGA. V trimming: 4 bases; J trimming: 3 bases; junction bases outside the gene matches: 4.

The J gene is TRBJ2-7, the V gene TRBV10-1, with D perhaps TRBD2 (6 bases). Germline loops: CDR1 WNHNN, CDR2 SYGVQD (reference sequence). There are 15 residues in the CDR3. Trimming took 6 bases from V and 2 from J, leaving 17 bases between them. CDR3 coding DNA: TGCGCCAGCAGCTCAGCCGGGACTGACACCTACGAGCAGTACTTC. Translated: CASSSAGTDTYEQYF.

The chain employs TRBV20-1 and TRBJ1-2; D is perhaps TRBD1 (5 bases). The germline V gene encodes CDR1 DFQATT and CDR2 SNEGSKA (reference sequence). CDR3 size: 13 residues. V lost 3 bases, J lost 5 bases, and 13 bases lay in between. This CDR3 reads CSASPGDRYGYTF. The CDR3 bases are TGCAGTGCTAGTCCGGGGGATCGGTATGGCTACACCTTC.

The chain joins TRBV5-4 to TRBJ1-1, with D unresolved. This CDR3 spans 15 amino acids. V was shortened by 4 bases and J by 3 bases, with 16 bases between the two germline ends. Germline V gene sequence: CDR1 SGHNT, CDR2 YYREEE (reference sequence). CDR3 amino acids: CASSPSTGRYTEAFF. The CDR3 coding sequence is TGTGCCAGCAGCCCCTCCACCGGGAGATACACTGAAGCTTTCTTT.

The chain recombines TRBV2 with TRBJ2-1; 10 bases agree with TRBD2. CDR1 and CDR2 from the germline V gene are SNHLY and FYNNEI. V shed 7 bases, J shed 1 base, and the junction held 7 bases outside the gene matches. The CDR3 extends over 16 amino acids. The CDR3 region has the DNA TGTGCCAGCACTGGTAGCGGGGGGTTTTCCTACAATGAGCAGTTCTTC. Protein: CASTGSGGFSYNEQFF.

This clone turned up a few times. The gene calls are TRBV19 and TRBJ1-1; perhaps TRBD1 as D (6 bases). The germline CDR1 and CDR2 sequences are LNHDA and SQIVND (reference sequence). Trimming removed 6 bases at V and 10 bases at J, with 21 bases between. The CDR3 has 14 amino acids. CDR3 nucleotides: TGTGCCAGTAGCCATTCCGGCGGGGGGGCTGGAGCTTTCTTT. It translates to CASSHSGGGAGAFF.

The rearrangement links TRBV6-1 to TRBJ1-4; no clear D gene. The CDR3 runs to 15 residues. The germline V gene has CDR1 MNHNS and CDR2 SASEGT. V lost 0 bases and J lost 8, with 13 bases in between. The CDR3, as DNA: TGTGCCAGCAGTGAAGCCGGGAGGGTTGACGAAAAACTGTTTTTT. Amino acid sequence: CASSEAGRVDEKLFF.

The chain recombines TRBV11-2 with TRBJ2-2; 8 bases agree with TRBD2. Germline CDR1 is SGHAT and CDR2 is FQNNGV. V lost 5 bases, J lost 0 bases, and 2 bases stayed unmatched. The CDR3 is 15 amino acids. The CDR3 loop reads CASSVLAANTGELFF. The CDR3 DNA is TGTGCCAGCAGCGTACTAGCGGCGAACACCGGGGAGCTGTTTTTT.

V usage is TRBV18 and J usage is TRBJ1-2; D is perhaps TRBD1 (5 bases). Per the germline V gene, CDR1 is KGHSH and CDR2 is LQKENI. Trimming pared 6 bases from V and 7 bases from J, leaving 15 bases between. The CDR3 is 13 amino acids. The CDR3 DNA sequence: TGTGCCAGCTCCGCGTCAGGGTTGACTGGCTACACCTTC. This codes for CASSASGLTGYTF. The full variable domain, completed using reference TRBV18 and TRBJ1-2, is NAGVMQNPRHLVRRRGQEARLRCSPMKGHSHVYWYRQLPEEGLKFMVYLQKENIIDESGMPKERFSAEFPKEGPSILRIQQVVRGDSAAYFCASSASGLTGYTFGSGTRLTVV.

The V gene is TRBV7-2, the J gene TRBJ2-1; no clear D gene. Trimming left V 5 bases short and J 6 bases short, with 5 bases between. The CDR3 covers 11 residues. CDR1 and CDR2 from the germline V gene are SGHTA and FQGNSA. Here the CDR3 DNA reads TGTGCCAGCAGCGGCCCCAATGAGCAGTTCTTC. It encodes CASSGPNEQFF.

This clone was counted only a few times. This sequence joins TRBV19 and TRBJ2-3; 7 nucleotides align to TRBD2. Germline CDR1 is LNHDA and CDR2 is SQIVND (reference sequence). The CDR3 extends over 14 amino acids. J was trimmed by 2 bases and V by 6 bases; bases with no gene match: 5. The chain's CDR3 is CASSREADTDTQYF. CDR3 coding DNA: TGTGCCAGTAGCCGGGAGGCCGACACAGATACGCAGTATTTT.

CDR3 protein: CASSTGGSRNTIYF. CDR3 bases: TGTGCCAGCAGTACAGGGGGTAGTAGAAACACCATATATTTT. The chain carries TRBV2 and TRBJ1-3, with 8 bases fitting TRBD1. Germline V lookup: CDR1 SNHLY, CDR2 FYNNEI. The CDR3 has 14 amino acids. After removal of 5 bases from V and 5 bases from J, the junction contained 5 bases not matched to a gene.

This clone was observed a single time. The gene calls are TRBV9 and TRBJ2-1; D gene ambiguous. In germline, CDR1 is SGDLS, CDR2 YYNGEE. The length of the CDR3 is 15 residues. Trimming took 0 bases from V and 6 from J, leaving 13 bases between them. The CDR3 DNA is TGTGCCAGCAGCGTAGCTCTCTTTGCGCTCAATGAGCAGTTCTTC. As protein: CASSVALFALNEQFF. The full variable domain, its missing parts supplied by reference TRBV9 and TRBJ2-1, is DSGVTQTPKHLITATGQRVTLRCSPRSGDLSVYWYQQSLDQGLQFLIQYYNGEERAKGNILERFSAQQFPDLHSELNLSSLELGDSALYFCASSVALFALNEQFFGPGTRLTVL.

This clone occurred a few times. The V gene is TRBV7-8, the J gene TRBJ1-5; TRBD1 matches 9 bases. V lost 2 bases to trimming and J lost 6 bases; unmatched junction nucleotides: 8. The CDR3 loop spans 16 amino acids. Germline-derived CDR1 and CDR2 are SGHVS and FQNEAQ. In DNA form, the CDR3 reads TGTGCCAGCAGCTTATTTGGGACAGGGTTGGGTCAGCCCCAGCATTTT. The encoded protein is CASSLFGTGLGQPQHF.

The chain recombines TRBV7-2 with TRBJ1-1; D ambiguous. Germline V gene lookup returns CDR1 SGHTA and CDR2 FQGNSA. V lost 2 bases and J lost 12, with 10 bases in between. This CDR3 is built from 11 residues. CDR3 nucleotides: TGTGCCAGCAGCTTATCTCTCTTCCCTTTCTTT. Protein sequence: CASSLSLFPFF.

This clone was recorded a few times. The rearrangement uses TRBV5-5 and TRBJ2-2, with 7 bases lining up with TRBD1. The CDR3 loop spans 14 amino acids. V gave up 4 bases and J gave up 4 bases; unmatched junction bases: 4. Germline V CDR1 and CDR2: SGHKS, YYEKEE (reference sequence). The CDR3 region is CASSTGTVTGELFF. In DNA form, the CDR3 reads TGTGCCAGCAGCACCGGGACAGTCACCGGGGAGCTGTTTTTT.

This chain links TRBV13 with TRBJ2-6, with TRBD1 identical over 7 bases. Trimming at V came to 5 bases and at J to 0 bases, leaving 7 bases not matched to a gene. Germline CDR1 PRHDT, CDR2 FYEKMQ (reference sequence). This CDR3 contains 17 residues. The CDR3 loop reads CASSKGTARSGANVLTF. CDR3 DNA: TGTGCCAGCAGCAAGGGGACAGCCCGCTCTGGGGCCAACGTCCTGACTTTC.

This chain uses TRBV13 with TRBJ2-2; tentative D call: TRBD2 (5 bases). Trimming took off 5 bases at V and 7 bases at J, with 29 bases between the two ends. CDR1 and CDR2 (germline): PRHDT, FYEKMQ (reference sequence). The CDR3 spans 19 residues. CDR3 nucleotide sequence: TGTGCCAGCAGCCCTAGTTTAAGGGCTAGCAGCCAGAAACGCGGGGAGCTGTTTTTT. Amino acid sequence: CASSPSLRASSQKRGELFF.

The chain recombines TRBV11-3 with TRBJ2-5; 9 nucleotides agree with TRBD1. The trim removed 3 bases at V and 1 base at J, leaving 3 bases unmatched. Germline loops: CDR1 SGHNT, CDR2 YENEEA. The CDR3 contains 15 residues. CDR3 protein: CASSFGGQGQETQYF. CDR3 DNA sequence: TGTGCCAGCAGCTTTGGGGGACAGGGCCAAGAGACCCAGTACTTC.

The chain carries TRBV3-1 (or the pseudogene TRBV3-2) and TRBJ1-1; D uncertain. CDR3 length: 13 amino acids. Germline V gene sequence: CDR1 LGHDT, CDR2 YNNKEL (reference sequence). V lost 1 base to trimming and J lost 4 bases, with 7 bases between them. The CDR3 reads CASSQAGITEAFF. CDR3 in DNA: TGTGCCAGCAGCCAAGCGGGGATCACTGAAGCTTTCTTT.